One sample yielded the 29 T cell receptor beta chains listed below, sequenced in a study of regulatory T cells in long-lasting Graves disease. CDR3 regions were amplified by Arm-PCR using iRepertoire HTBI primers to build TCR beta libraries. TCRdb used MiXCR to reprocess the multiplex PCR reads, holding one entry per CDR3 protein. Of hundreds of thousands of distinct CDR3 sequences listed, less than 20% are singletons. Noted time point: newly diagnosed GD, antithyroid drugs for less than 3 months. PBMCs provided the RNA from which the TCR library was made. The sample here was peripheral blood mononuclear cells (PBMCs), taken at new diagnosis, from a patient treated with antithyroid drugs. All receptors derive from a female donor with Graves disease.

V usage is TRBV27 and J usage is TRBJ2-2; no firm D call. This CDR3 contains 11 residues. V lost 5 bases and J 3 bases, leaving 1 base between the germline ends. The germline V gene has CDR1 MNHEY and CDR2 SMNVEV (reference sequence). The chain's CDR3 is CASSDTGELFF. The DNA of the CDR3 is TGTGCCAGCAGTGACACCGGGGAGCTGTTTTTT.

This clonotype has a count of ten or more. This chain uses TRBV5-5 with TRBJ1-1; D call uncertain. Germline assignment: CDR1 SGHKS and CDR2 YYEKEE (reference sequence). This CDR3 has 15 amino acids. The V end lost 0 bases, the J end lost 0 bases, and 9 bases lay between the germline ends. The CDR3 is CASSLEGLMNTEAFF. The DNA for the CDR3 is TGTGCCAGCAGCTTGGAGGGATTGATGAACACTGAAGCTTTCTTT.

In its sample, this clonotype was seen many times. The chain recombines TRBV7-2 with TRBJ1-2; 9 bases are a match to TRBD1. CDR1 SGHTA and CDR2 FQGNSA come from the germline V gene. This CDR3 has 14 amino acids. The V segment lost 1 base and the J segment 6 bases; nucleotides outside the gene matches: 3. CDR3 protein: CASSLDNRGHGYTF. The CDR3, as DNA: TGTGCCAGCAGCTTAGATAACAGGGGGCATGGCTACACCTTC.

This clonotype was observed many times. The rearrangement uses TRBV12-3 or TRBV12-4 and TRBJ1-1; perhaps TRBD1 as D (5 bases). Trimming removed 5 bases at V and 1 base at J, with 11 bases between. This CDR3 has 14 amino acids. As DNA, the CDR3 is TGTGCCAGCAGTCCGGAAACAGGGAACACTGAAGCTTTCTTT. It specifies CASSPETGNTEAFF.

Many counts were recorded for this clonotype. The genes are TRBV6-1 and TRBJ2-7; TRBD2 agrees at 7 bases. Looked up from germline, CDR1 is MNHNS and CDR2 is SASEGT. The CDR3 covers 16 residues. With 5 bases clipped from V and 0 bases from J, the junction kept 10 bases outside the gene matches. DNA for the CDR3: TGTGCCAGCAGTCCCGCGGGGGTAGCGGCCTCCTACGAGCAGTACTTC. This translates into CASSPAGVAASYEQYF.

In this sample, this clonotype turned up many times. This chain links TRBV7-3 with TRBJ2-6; 8 positions agree with TRBD1. V dropped 5 bases and J dropped 2; count of bases not matched to a gene: 11. CDR3 size: 18 residues. Germline V gene data show CDR1 as SGHTA and CDR2 as FQGTGA. The CDR3 sequence: CASSPGTGLPPGANVLTF. The CDR3 nucleotides are TGTGCCAGCAGCCCCGGGACAGGTCTCCCTCCTGGGGCCAACGTCCTGACTTTC.

This clonotype was picked up a small number of times. The chain carries TRBV19 and TRBJ2-3, with D perhaps given as TRBD1 or TRBD2 (6 bases each). Trimming removed 3 bases at V and 5 bases at J, with 12 bases between. The CDR3 covers 14 residues. Germline assignment: CDR1 LNHDA and CDR2 SQIVND (reference sequence). CDR3 in DNA: TGTGCCAGTAGTATCGGGGGCCGAGTAGATACGCAGTATTTT. Its translation: CASSIGGRVDTQYF. Full variable domain (missing parts from reference TRBV19 and TRBJ2-3): DGGITQSPKYLFRKEGQNVTLSCEQNLNHDAMYWYRQDPGQGLRLIYYSQIVNDFQKGDIAEGYSVSREKKESFPLTVTSAQKNPTAFYLCASSIGGRVDTQYFGPGTRLTVL.

The chain is built from TRBV6-1 and TRBJ2-7, with 8 positions matching TRBD2. The CDR3 consists of 14 residues. The ends lost 10 bases at V and 6 bases at J; junction bases unmatched: 14. The germline CDR1 and CDR2 sequences are MNHNS and SASEGT. The CDR3 spells CANSDRGGRSEQYF. As DNA, the CDR3 is TGTGCCAACAGCGACCGGGGCGGGAGGTCCGAGCAGTACTTC.

This clonotype was observed a few times. The genes are TRBV19 and TRBJ1-1; no firm D call. Trimming left V 8 bases short and J 3 bases short, with 16 bases between. The CDR3 loop spans 14 amino acids. Germline CDR1 reads LNHDA; CDR2 reads SQIVND (reference sequence). This CDR3 reads CASVSLVTHTEAFF. The CDR3 region has the DNA TGTGCCAGTGTCAGTCTGGTTACTCACACTGAAGCTTTCTTT.

The count of this clonotype is one. With only one base between it and a far larger clone, this is likely a read error. The chain recombines TRBV7-2 with TRBJ2-2, with D maybe TRBD2 (6 bases). V was trimmed by 3 bases and J by 7 bases, leaving 21 bases between them. Germline loops: CDR1 SGHTA, CDR2 FQGNSA. The CDR3 covers 17 residues. CDR3 in amino acids: CTSSFVRGLNVGGELFF. CDR3 sequence (DNA): TGTACCAGCAGCTTCGTTCGGGGACTGAACGTGGGCGGGGAGCTGTTTTTT.

This clonotype was detected ten times or more. V and J are TRBV15 and TRBJ2-1; tentative D call: TRBD1 (6 bases). The CDR3 totals 17 residues. V was shortened by 1 base and J by 3 bases, with 16 bases between the two germline ends. The germline gives CDR1 LNHNV, CDR2 YYDKDF (reference sequence). The CDR3 coding sequence is TGTGCCACCAGCAGAGGACAGGACATTCTAGGCTACAATGAGCAGTTCTTC. It specifies CATSRGQDILGYNEQFF. Using reference TRBV15 and TRBJ2-1 for the parts outside the CDR3, the full variable domain is DAMVIQNPRYQVTQFGKPVTLSCSQTLNHNVMYWYQQKSSQAPKLLFHYYDKDFNNEADTPDNFQSRRPNTSFCFLDIRSPGLGDTAMYLCATSRGQDILGYNEQFFGPGTRLTVL.

This clonotype came up many times. The gene calls are TRBV24-1 and TRBJ2-5; D is ambiguous. Trimming pared 3 bases from V and 5 bases from J, leaving 15 bases between. Germline CDR1 and CDR2: KGHDR and SFDVKD. This CDR3 is built from 15 residues. The CDR3 DNA sequence: TGTGCCACCAGTGATGCAGGATCAGAGTCCGAGACCCAGTACTTC. This sequence encodes CATSDAGSESETQYF.

This clonotype has ten or more counts. The chain is built from TRBV6-1 and TRBJ1-2; D is undetermined. The CDR3 is 15 amino acids. Germline V CDR1 and CDR2: MNHNS, SASEGT. V lost 1 base and J 8 bases, leaving 17 bases between the germline ends. The CDR3 is CASSEGDWTLYGYTF. CDR3 sequence (DNA): TGTGCCAGCAGTGAAGGGGATTGGACCTTATACGGCTACACCTTC.

V is TRBV4-1 and J is TRBJ1-3; D unclear. Between the trimmed V and J ends, which lost 5 bases and 0 bases, there was a span of 5 bases. Per germline, CDR1 MGHRA and CDR2 YSYEKL. The CDR3 runs 13 residues. CDR3 loop: CASSWGSGNTIYF. As DNA, the CDR3 is TGCGCCAGCAGCTGGGGCTCTGGAAACACCATATATTTT.

This clonotype has a count of ten or more. The V gene is TRBV12-5, the J gene TRBJ2-5, with D tentatively TRBD1 (6 bases). Germline V CDR1 and CDR2: LGHNT, FRNRAP. V was shortened by 5 bases and J by 4 bases, with 8 bases between the two germline ends. CDR3 length equals 12 residues. CDR3 sequence reads: CASGQGGETQYF. The CDR3 DNA follows: TGTGCTAGTGGTCAAGGGGGAGAGACCCAGTACTTC.

The chain combines TRBV19 with TRBJ2-2, with TRBD2 as a possible D gene (5 bases). V lost 7 bases to trimming and J lost 6 bases, with 15 bases between them. In germline, CDR1 is LNHDA, CDR2 SQIVND (reference sequence). This CDR3 spans 14 amino acids. The DNA for the CDR3 is TGTGCCAGTAATCCGGGATTGTTCGCCGGGGAGCTGTTTTTT. It specifies CASNPGLFAGELFF.

This clonotype was picked up many times. V and J are TRBV12-5 and TRBJ1-2; TRBD1 is a possible D gene (5 bases). From germline, CDR1 is LGHNT and CDR2 FRNRAP. The CDR3 totals 15 residues. V was shortened by 0 bases and J by 4 bases, with 12 bases between the two germline ends. The CDR3 nucleotides are TGTGCTAGTGGTTTGGTAACTCGGGGCCTCTATGGCTACACCTTC. This translates into CASGLVTRGLYGYTF.

The chain links TRBV20-1 to TRBJ2-5; 7 bases are a match to TRBD2. V shed 4 bases and J 1 base; nucleotides not matched to a gene: 3. CDR1 is DFQATT and CDR2 is SNEGSKA in the germline V gene (reference sequence). The CDR3 loop spans 13 amino acids. CDR3 coding DNA: TGCAGTGCTACGGGAGGTGTCCAAGAGACCCAGTACTTC. It translates to CSATGGVQETQYF.

The chain joins TRBV7-9 to TRBJ1-1; 8 bases align to TRBD1. The CDR3 is 11 amino acids. Germline loops: CDR1 SEHNR, CDR2 FQNEAQ (reference sequence). Germline trimming cut 8 bases from V and 13 bases from J; bases unmatched to any gene: 9. The CDR3 bases are TGTGCCAGCGGTCTCGGGACAGGCGTTTTCTTT. It specifies CASGLGTGVFF.

This chain uses TRBV2 with TRBJ1-2; D unresolved. This CDR3 has 15 residues. The V and J ends lost 6 bases and 4 bases respectively, with 18 bases between them. Germline V lookup: CDR1 SNHLY, CDR2 FYNNEI. CDR3 residues: CASSESREGFYGYTF. The DNA of the CDR3 is TGTGCCAGCAGCGAAAGCCGAGAGGGTTTCTATGGCTACACCTTC.

At least ten counts were recorded for this clonotype. The rearrangement links TRBV2 to TRBJ1-2, with 7 bases that match TRBD1. This CDR3 contains 15 residues. Germline CDR1 and CDR2: SNHLY and FYNNEI. Trimming at V came to 6 bases and at J to 2 bases, leaving 9 bases not matched to a gene. The CDR3: CASSLRQGINYGYTF. The CDR3 DNA reads as TGTGCCAGCAGCTTACGACAGGGAATAAACTATGGCTACACCTTC.

This sequence joins TRBV2 and TRBJ1-1; the match to TRBD1 covers 8 bases. The CDR3 covers 14 residues. Germline V gives CDR1 SNHLY, CDR2 FYNNEI. V lost 6 bases, J lost 6 bases, and 9 bases stayed unmatched. The CDR3 coding sequence is TGTGCCAGCAGACGGGCAGGGGGCATCGCTGAAGCTTTCTTT. Translation gives CASRRAGGIAEAFF.

This clonotype showed up many times. The chain carries TRBV7-9 and TRBJ2-3; tentatively, D is TRBD2 (5 bases). Trimming took 6 bases from V and 4 from J, leaving 14 bases between them. Germline V gene lookup returns CDR1 SEHNR and CDR2 FQNEAQ (reference sequence). The CDR3 covers 14 residues. CDR3 DNA sequence: TGTGCCAGCAGTCCCCCCGGACTTGCAGATACGCAGTATTTT. Its protein product is CASSPPGLADTQYF.

In this sample, this clonotype turned up many times. The chain links TRBV12-3 or TRBV12-4 to TRBJ2-4; TRBD1 matches 10 bases. J was trimmed by 1 base and V by 5 bases; bases with no gene match: 2. This CDR3 has 15 amino acids. The CDR3 DNA reads TGTGCCAGCAGTCCGGGACAGGGGGCCAAAAACATTCAGTACTTC. Its protein is CASSPGQGAKNIQYF.

This clonotype came up many times. The rearrangement links TRBV7-2 to TRBJ2-5; 7 bases fit TRBD1. Germline loops: CDR1 SGHTA, CDR2 FQGNSA. The CDR3 loop spans 13 amino acids. V dropped 5 bases and J dropped 3; count of bases not matched to a gene: 3. The DNA for the CDR3 is TGTGCCAGCAGCCGAGGGACAGAAGAGACCCAGTACTTC. It encodes CASSRGTEETQYF. The full variable domain, in which reference TRBV7-2 and TRBJ2-5 provide the parts outside the CDR3, is GAGVSQSPSNKVTEKGKDVELRCDPISGHTALYWYRQSLGQGLEFLIYFQGNSAPDKSGLPSDRFSAERTGGSVSTLTIQRTQQEDSAVYLCASSRGTEETQYFGPGTRLLVL.

With regard to this clonotype: A read error may be the cause here, since a much bigger clone is one base away. The chain uses TRBV29-1 and TRBJ2-7, with 8 nucleotides matching TRBD1. CDR1 SQVTM and CDR2 ANQGSEA come from the germline V gene. The CDR3 runs to 15 residues. The V segment lost 0 bases and the J segment 7 bases; nucleotides outside the gene matches: 11. The CDR3 spells CSVEDRGQPHNEQYF. CDR3 coding DNA: TGCAGCGTTGAAGACAGGGGGCAGCCCCACAATGAGCAGTACTTC.

This clonotype showed up just a few times. This sequence joins TRBV19 and TRBJ1-5; D unresolved. The length of the CDR3 is 15 residues. The germline V and J ends were trimmed by 8 bases and 0 bases, with 14 bases remaining between them. Germline V gene data show CDR1 as LNHDA and CDR2 as SQIVND (reference sequence). DNA for the CDR3: TGTGCCAGTGGTGTGGCACTTTATAGCAATCAGCCCCAGCATTTT. It translates to CASGVALYSNQPQHF.

Ten or more counts support this clonotype. The chain combines TRBV27 with TRBJ2-1; D ambiguous. The CDR3 extends over 14 amino acids. Germline V gives CDR1 MNHEY, CDR2 SMNVEV (reference sequence). Trimming left V 2 bases short and J 5 bases short, with 10 bases between. The CDR3: CASSLIRADNEQFF. In DNA form, the CDR3 reads TGTGCCAGCAGTTTAATTCGCGCCGACAATGAGCAGTTCTTC.

This clonotype was counted at least ten times. The chain employs TRBV29-1 and TRBJ1-1; D gene unclear. The ends were cut back, 0 bases at V and 2 bases at J, with 19 bases in the middle. Germline V gene data show CDR1 as SQVTM and CDR2 as ANQGSEA. The CDR3 runs to 17 residues. The CDR3 DNA reads as TGCAGCGTTGAAGACTCCGGTGGCCTATCCTTTAACACTGAAGCTTTCTTT. The encoded protein is CSVEDSGGLSFNTEAFF. Drawing the rest from reference TRBV29-1 and TRBJ1-1, the complete variable domain is SAVISQKPSRDICQRGTSLTIQCQVDSQVTMMFWYRQQPGQSLTLIATANQGSEATYESGFVIDKFPISRPNLTFSTLTVSNMSPEDSSIYLCSVEDSGGLSFNTEAFFGQGTRLTVV.